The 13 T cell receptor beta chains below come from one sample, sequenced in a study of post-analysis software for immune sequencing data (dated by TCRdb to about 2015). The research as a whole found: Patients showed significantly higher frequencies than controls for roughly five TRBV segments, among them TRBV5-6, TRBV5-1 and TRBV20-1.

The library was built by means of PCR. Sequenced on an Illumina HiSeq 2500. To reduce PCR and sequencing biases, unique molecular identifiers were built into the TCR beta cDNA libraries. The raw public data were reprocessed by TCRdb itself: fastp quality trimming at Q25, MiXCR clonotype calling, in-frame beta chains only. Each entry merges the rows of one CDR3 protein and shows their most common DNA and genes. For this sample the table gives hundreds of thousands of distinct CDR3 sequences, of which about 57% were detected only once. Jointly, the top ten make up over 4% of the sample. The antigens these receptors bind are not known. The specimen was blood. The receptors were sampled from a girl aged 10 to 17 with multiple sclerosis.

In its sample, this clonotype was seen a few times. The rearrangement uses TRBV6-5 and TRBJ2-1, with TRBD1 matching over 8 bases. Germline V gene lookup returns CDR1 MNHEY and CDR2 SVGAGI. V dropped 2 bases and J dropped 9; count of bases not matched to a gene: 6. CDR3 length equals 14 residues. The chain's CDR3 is CASSYDRGGPEQFF. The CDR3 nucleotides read TGTGCCAGCAGTTACGACAGGGGCGGTCCTGAGCAGTTCTTC.

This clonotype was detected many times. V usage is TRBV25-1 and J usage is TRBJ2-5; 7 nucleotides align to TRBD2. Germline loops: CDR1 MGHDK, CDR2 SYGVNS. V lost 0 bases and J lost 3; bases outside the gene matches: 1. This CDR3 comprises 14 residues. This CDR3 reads CASSEYGLEETQYF. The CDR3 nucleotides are TGTGCCAGCAGTGAATATGGACTAGAAGAGACCCAGTACTTC.

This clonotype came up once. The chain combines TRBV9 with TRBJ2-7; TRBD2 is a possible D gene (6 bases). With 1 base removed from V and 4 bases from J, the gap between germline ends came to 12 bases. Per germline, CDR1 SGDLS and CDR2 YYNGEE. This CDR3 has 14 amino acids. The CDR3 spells CASSVLGSGYEQYF. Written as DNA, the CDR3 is TGTGCCAGCAGCGTACTCGGGAGTGGGTACGAGCAGTACTTC.

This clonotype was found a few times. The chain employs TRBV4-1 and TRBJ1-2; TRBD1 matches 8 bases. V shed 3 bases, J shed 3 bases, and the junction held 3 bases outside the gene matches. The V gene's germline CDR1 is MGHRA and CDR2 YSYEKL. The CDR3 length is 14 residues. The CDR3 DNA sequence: TGCGCCAGCAGCCAGGAGGACAGGGACTATGGCTACACCTTC. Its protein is CASSQEDRDYGYTF.

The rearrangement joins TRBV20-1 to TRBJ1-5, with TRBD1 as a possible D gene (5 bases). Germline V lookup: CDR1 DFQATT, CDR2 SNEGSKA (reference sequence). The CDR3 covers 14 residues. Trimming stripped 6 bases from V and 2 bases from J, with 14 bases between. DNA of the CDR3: TGCAGTGCCCTGAGGGGATCTGGCAATCAGCCCCAGCATTTT. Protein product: CSALRGSGNQPQHF.

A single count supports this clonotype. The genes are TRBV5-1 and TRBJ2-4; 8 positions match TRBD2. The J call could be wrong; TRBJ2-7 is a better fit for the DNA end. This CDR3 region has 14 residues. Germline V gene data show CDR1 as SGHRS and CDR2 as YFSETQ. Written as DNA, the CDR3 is TGCGCCAGCAGCCCCTCGGGAGGGTCCCACGAGCAGTACTTC. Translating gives CASSPSGGSHEQYF.

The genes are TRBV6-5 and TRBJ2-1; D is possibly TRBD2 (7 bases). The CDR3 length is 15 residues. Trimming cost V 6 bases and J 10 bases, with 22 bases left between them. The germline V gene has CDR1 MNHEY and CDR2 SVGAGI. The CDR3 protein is CASSPTSRGAREQFF. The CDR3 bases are TGTGCCAGCAGCCCTACTAGCCGGGGGGCAAGGGAGCAGTTCTTC.

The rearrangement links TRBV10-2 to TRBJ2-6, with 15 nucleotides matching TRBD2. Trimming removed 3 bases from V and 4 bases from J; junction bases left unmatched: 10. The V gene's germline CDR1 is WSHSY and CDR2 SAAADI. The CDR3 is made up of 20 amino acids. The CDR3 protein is CASSEPSGLAGGAGANVLTF. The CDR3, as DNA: TGCGCCAGCAGTGAACCCTCGGGACTAGCGGGAGGTGCGGGGGCCAACGTCCTGACTTTC.

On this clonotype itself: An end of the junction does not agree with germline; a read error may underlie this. This chain's CDR3 is CSARGTYEQDF. The CDR3 region has the DNA TGCAGTGCTAGAGGGACTTACGAGCAGGACTTC. V is TRBV20-1 and J is TRBJ2-4; a weak D match, TRBD2 (5 bases). This CDR3 comprises 11 residues. Germline V lookup: CDR1 DFQATT, CDR2 SNEGSKA (reference sequence).

Here the CDR3 DNA reads TGCGCCAGCAGCTACGATGTTTACGGTGAAGCTTTCTTT. Protein sequence: CASSYDVYGEAFF. This chain links TRBV5-1 with TRBJ1-1; no clear D. Between the trimmed V and J ends, which lost 3 bases and 7 bases, there was a span of 13 bases. The CDR3 loop spans 13 amino acids. Per the germline V gene, CDR1 is SGHRS and CDR2 is YFSETQ.

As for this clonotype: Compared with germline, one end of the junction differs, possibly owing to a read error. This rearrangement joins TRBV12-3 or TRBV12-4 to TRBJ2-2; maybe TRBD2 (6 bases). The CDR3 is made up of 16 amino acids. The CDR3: CASSPRGEANTGERFF. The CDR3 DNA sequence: TGTGCCAGCAGCCCTAGAGGGGAGGCGAACACCGGGGAGCGGTTTTTT.

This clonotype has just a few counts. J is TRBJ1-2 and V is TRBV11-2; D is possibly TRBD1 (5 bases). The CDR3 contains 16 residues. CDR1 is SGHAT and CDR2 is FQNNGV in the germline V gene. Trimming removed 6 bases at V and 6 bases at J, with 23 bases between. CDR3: CASRPNFRRGGDGYTF. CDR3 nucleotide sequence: TGTGCCAGCAGGCCTAATTTTCGTCGAGGAGGGGATGGCTACACCTTC.

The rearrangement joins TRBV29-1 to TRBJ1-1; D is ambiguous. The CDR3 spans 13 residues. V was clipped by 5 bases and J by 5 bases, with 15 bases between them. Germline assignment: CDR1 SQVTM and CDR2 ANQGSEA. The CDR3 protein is CSVLRASRTEAFF. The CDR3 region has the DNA TGCAGCGTTCTGAGGGCCAGTCGGACTGAAGCTTTCTTT.